The 26 T cell receptor beta chains below were found in one sample sequenced in a study of blood T cell repertoires in COVID-19 (TCRdb year 2020). Libraries were built with the immunoSEQ multiplex PCR assay. TCRdb's version of the immuneACCESS table is confined to in-frame rearrangements and falls short of the full clone set. An unresolved V gene accounts for under half of the shortfall where checked; the remainder is of unknown origin. Present in this sample are roughly 260,000 clones, less than 90% of which were seen just once. The leading ten clones occupy roughly 4% of the sample. Sequencing was performed on peripheral blood. Source of these receptors: a man in his sixties who had recovered from COVID-19.

The chain joins TRBV6-5 to TRBJ1-2; 8 bases line up with TRBD1. The CDR3 has 16 amino acids. Trimming cost V 0 bases and J 3 bases; bases outside gene matches: 6. Germline V lookup: CDR1 MNHEY, CDR2 SVGAGI. This CDR3 reads CASSYSLQGAYYGYTF. The DNA of the CDR3 is TGTGCCAGCAGTTACTCCCTCCAGGGGGCGTACTATGGCTACACCTTC.

The chain is built from TRBV18 and TRBJ2-2; weak D call: TRBD1 (6 bases). The V gene's germline CDR1 is KGHSH and CDR2 LQKENI. The CDR3 consists of 14 residues. Trimming removed 6 bases at V and 1 base at J, with 9 bases between. In DNA form, the CDR3 reads TGTGCCAGCTCCCCGGACAGGAACACCGGGGAGCTGTTTTTT. Encoded protein: CASSPDRNTGELFF. Looking up the rest from reference TRBV18 and TRBJ2-2 gives the full variable domain: NAGVMQNPRHLVRRRGQEARLRCSPMKGHSHVYWYRQLPEEGLKFMVYLQKENIIDESGMPKERFSAEFPKEGPSILRIQQVVRGDSAAYFCASSPDRNTGELFFGEGSRLTVL.

The rearrangement joins TRBV9 to TRBJ2-7; maybe TRBD1 (6 bases). The CDR3 runs to 15 residues. With 5 bases removed from V and 0 bases from J, the gap between germline ends came to 15 bases. Germline V gene sequence: CDR1 SGDLS, CDR2 YYNGEE. DNA of the CDR3: TGTGCCAGCAGTCCAACAGGGAACCCCTCCTACGAGCAGTACTTC. Its translation: CASSPTGNPSYEQYF.

The chain recombines TRBV29-1 with TRBJ1-1; 9 bases line up with TRBD1. The CDR3 is 13 amino acids. With V trimmed by 4 bases and J by 7 bases, 7 bases remained unmatched. Germline values: CDR1 SQVTM, CDR2 ANQGSEA. The CDR3 sequence: CSVAQQGAGEAFF. Here the CDR3 DNA reads TGCAGCGTTGCTCAACAGGGGGCCGGTGAAGCTTTCTTT.

This sequence joins TRBV19 and TRBJ2-1, with 8 bases aligning to TRBD2. CDR3 size: 14 residues. The germline CDR1 and CDR2 sequences are LNHDA and SQIVND (reference sequence). Germline trimming cut 10 bases from V and 0 bases from J; bases unmatched to any gene: 5. CDR3 residues: CATRAGGSYNEQFF. The DNA for the CDR3 is TGTGCCACCAGGGCGGGGGGCTCCTACAATGAGCAGTTCTTC.

The chain has TRBV19 and TRBJ1-2, with a tentative D call TRBD1 (6 bases). V was pared by 8 bases and J by 0 bases, with 10 bases between. The germline CDR1 and CDR2 sequences are LNHDA and SQIVND (reference sequence). There are 13 residues in the CDR3. As DNA, the CDR3 is TGTGCCAGTCGGGGGGGCACTAACTATGGCTACACCTTC. This encodes CASRGGTNYGYTF.

The gene calls are TRBV7-2 and TRBJ1-5; D gene uncertain. Germline loops: CDR1 SGHTA, CDR2 FQGNSA. The CDR3 has 15 residues. The germline V and J ends were trimmed by 4 bases and 7 bases, with 17 bases remaining between them. The CDR3 DNA sequence: TGTGCCAGCAGCTCCGATTTTGGCGTCGGGCAGCCCCAGCATTTT. This gives the protein CASSSDFGVGQPQHF.

This chain joins TRBV7-9 and TRBJ2-7; 7 bases line up with TRBD2. The trim removed 5 bases at V and 6 bases at J, leaving 7 bases unmatched. CDR1 is SEHNR, CDR2 FQNEAQ, per germline (reference sequence). This CDR3 spans 13 amino acids. The chain's CDR3 is CASSRLARLEQYF. DNA for the CDR3: TGTGCCAGCAGCCGACTAGCTCGTCTCGAGCAGTACTTC.

This sequence joins TRBV3-1 (or the pseudogene TRBV3-2) and TRBJ1-2; D perhaps matches TRBD1 (6 bases). V lost 4 bases to trimming and J lost 7 bases, with 19 bases between them. The length of the CDR3 is 15 residues. The germline gives CDR1 LGHDT, CDR2 YNNKEL (reference sequence). CDR3 sequence: CASSPTSGTNSGYTF. CDR3 bases: TGTGCCAGCAGCCCGACATCCGGGACAAATTCTGGCTACACCTTC.

The J gene is TRBJ2-7, the V gene TRBV7-3; D is unclear. This CDR3 is built from 11 residues. The V end lost 5 bases, the J end lost 4 bases, and 6 bases lay between the germline ends. Per germline, CDR1 SGHTA and CDR2 FQGTGA. The CDR3 DNA reads as TGTGCCAGCAGCCCCCCGTACGAGCAGTACTTC. Translating gives CASSPPYEQYF.

This chain connects TRBV6-5 to TRBJ2-3; D uncertain. Germline assignment: CDR1 MNHEY and CDR2 SVGAGI. V lost 7 bases to trimming and J lost 3 bases, with 11 bases between them. This CDR3 has 13 amino acids. The CDR3 loop is CASMYSTTDTQYF. In DNA form, the CDR3 reads TGTGCCAGCATGTACTCGACTACAGATACGCAGTATTTT.

J is TRBJ1-2 and V is TRBV13, with TRBD1 matching over 8 bases. This CDR3 spans 14 amino acids. CDR1 is PRHDT and CDR2 is FYEKMQ in the germline V gene (reference sequence). V shed 5 bases, J shed 4 bases, and the junction held 6 bases outside the gene matches. Here the CDR3 reads CASSRGQGLYGYTF. The DNA for the CDR3 is TGTGCCAGCAGCAGAGGACAGGGACTCTATGGCTACACCTTC.

J is TRBJ2-3 and V is TRBV7-2; TRBD2 aligns across 10 bases. J was trimmed by 4 bases and V by 3 bases; bases with no gene match: 7. The CDR3 length is 16 residues. Looked up from germline, CDR1 is SGHTA and CDR2 is FQGNSA. The CDR3 region has the DNA TGTGCCAGCAGCTTGGGAGCGGGGGGGCTCCCAGATACGCAGTATTTT. As protein: CASSLGAGGLPDTQYF. Complete variable domain (other parts from reference TRBV7-2 and TRBJ2-3): GAGVSQSPSNKVTEKGKDVELRCDPISGHTALYWYRQSLGQGLEFLIYFQGNSAPDKSGLPSDRFSAERTGGSVSTLTIQRTQQEDSAVYLCASSLGAGGLPDTQYFGPGTRLTVL.

V and J are TRBV9 and TRBJ2-7; D possibly corresponds to TRBD1 (5 bases). CDR1 and CDR2 from the germline V gene are SGDLS and YYNGEE. V shed 0 bases and J shed 1 base, with 8 bases lying between them. The CDR3 is made up of 14 amino acids. This CDR3 reads CASSVEAGSYEQYF. The CDR3 DNA sequence: TGTGCCAGCAGCGTAGAGGCAGGGTCCTACGAGCAGTACTTC.

V and J are TRBV5-8 and TRBJ1-6, with a tentative D call TRBD1 (5 bases). This CDR3 has 13 residues. The ends were cut back, 3 bases at V and 5 bases at J, with 6 bases in the middle. CDR1 and CDR2 from the germline V gene are SGHTS and YDEGEE. In nucleotides, the CDR3 is TGTGCCAGCAGCTCGACAGATAATTCACCCCTCCACTTT. It specifies CASSSTDNSPLHF.

V gene TRBV9 combines with J gene TRBJ1-1; 8 bases match TRBD1. The J segment lost 3 bases and the V segment lost 2 bases, leaving 12 bases of the junction unmatched. Germline V gene sequence: CDR1 SGDLS, CDR2 YYNGEE. The CDR3 covers 17 residues. CDR3 loop: CASSVSRDRPWDTEAFF. In nucleotides, the CDR3 is TGTGCCAGCAGCGTGTCCCGGGACAGGCCATGGGACACTGAAGCTTTCTTT. Supplemented by reference TRBV9 and TRBJ1-1, the full variable domain reads DSGVTQTPKHLITATGQRVTLRCSPRSGDLSVYWYQQSLDQGLQFLIQYYNGEERAKGNILERFSAQQFPDLHSELNLSSLELGDSALYFCASSVSRDRPWDTEAFFGQGTRLTVV.

The rearrangement joins TRBV10-2 to TRBJ1-5; tentatively, D is TRBD1 (6 bases). This CDR3 region has 15 residues. V was clipped by 8 bases and J by 3 bases, with 17 bases between them. Germline CDR1 is WSHSY and CDR2 is SAAADI. Here the CDR3 reads CASAEGGALNQPQHF. CDR3 sequence (DNA): TGCGCCAGCGCCGAGGGGGGGGCTCTCAATCAGCCCCAGCATTTT.

This chain connects TRBV14 to TRBJ2-4; D is perhaps TRBD2 (5 bases). From germline, CDR1 is SGHDN and CDR2 FVKESK. V lost 1 base and J 2 bases, leaving 12 bases between the germline ends. The CDR3 is made up of 16 amino acids. The CDR3 sequence: CASSQGTGSPKNIQYF. CDR3 nucleotides: TGTGCCAGCAGCCAAGGGACTGGTAGCCCCAAAAACATTCAGTACTTC.

The chain carries TRBV24-1 and TRBJ1-3; unclear D gene. This CDR3 has 14 amino acids. The germline V gene has CDR1 KGHDR and CDR2 SFDVKD. The ends were cut back, 6 bases at V and 3 bases at J, with 11 bases in the middle. The CDR3 coding sequence is TGTGCCACCAGTAGCGAGGGTGGTGGAAACACCATATATTTT. Protein: CATSSEGGGNTIYF.

The chain carries TRBV24-1 and TRBJ1-6, with D unclear. CDR1 and CDR2 from the germline V gene are KGHDR and SFDVKD. The V end was cut by 10 bases, the J end by 0 bases, with 9 bases between. The CDR3 is 14 amino acids. The CDR3 DNA reads TGTGCCACATCAGGAAGCTCCTATAATTCACCCCTCCACTTT. Residues: CATSGSSYNSPLHF.

The chain is built from TRBV27 and TRBJ2-7; D gene ambiguous. CDR1 and CDR2 (germline): MNHEY, SMNVEV (reference sequence). Between the trimmed V and J ends, which lost 3 bases and 5 bases, there was a span of 23 bases. This CDR3 spans 17 amino acids. CDR3 sequence reads: CASSFFSPLPVVDEQYF. CDR3 nucleotide sequence: TGTGCCAGCAGTTTCTTCTCCCCGCTTCCGGTCGTCGACGAGCAGTACTTC.

The J gene is TRBJ2-7, the V gene TRBV19, with 10 bases that match TRBD2. Germline V gives CDR1 LNHDA, CDR2 SQIVND (reference sequence). The CDR3 length is 14 residues. The V segment lost 6 bases and the J segment 2 bases; nucleotides outside the gene matches: 4. The CDR3 DNA follows: TGTGCCAGTAGGCCGAGCGGGGGGGCCTACGAGCAGTACTTC. It codes for CASRPSGGAYEQYF.

This chain connects TRBV11-3 to TRBJ2-5, with TRBD2 identical over 7 bases. Trimming cost V 3 bases and J 7 bases; bases outside gene matches: 5. Germline V CDR1 and CDR2: SGHNT, YENEEA. The CDR3 sequence is 13 residues long. The CDR3 loop is CASSLGRVGTQYF. CDR3 sequence (DNA): TGTGCCAGCAGCTTGGGGAGGGTGGGGACCCAGTACTTC.

Note on this clone: Sequence at one end of the junction differs from germline and may be a read error. For the CDR3, the DNA is TGTGCCAGCAGCTTATTAGGACAGGGACTAGCGGGGTTGACAGATACGCAGTATTTT. It translates to CASSLLGQGLAGLTDTQYF. J is TRBJ2-3 and V is TRBV27; 13 nucleotides agree with TRBD2. The CDR3 sequence is 19 residues long. Germline-derived CDR1 and CDR2 are MNHEY and SMNVEV (reference sequence).

This chain uses TRBV9 with TRBJ2-7; D might be TRBD1 (5 bases). The CDR3 sequence is 14 residues long. Germline V gene sequence: CDR1 SGDLS, CDR2 YYNGEE. V lost 0 bases and J 5 bases, leaving 12 bases between the germline ends. The CDR3 here is CASSVGGQGHEQYF. The CDR3 nucleotides are TGTGCCAGCAGCGTAGGGGGTCAGGGCCACGAGCAGTACTTC.

This rearrangement joins TRBV9 to TRBJ2-3, with 7 bases matching TRBD2. The germline CDR1 and CDR2 sequences are SGDLS and YYNGEE. V dropped 0 bases and J dropped 7; count of bases not matched to a gene: 11. The CDR3 spans 16 residues. Written as DNA, the CDR3 is TGTGCCAGCAGCGTAGTTGGGACTACCACTTCAAATACGCAGTATTTT. Protein: CASSVVGTTTSNTQYF.